The 7 T cell receptor beta chains in this list originate from one sample, sequenced in a study of cytomegalovirus exposure and HLA in healthy donors. With 60 Vbeta and 13 Jbeta primers, the PCR was carried out. Libraries were prepared by immunoSEQ multiplex PCR; TCRdb keeps only in-frame clonotypes and omits some of them. Here the sample spans 95,000 to 150,000 clones, 60% to 75% being singletons. Sequences were obtained from PBMCs. All receptors come from a woman between 35 and 50 years old in good health and CMV-seropositive.

The chain carries TRBV28 and TRBJ1-5; D gene ambiguous. CDR1 and CDR2 from the germline V gene are MDHEN and SYDVKM. The CDR3 sequence is 15 residues long. V lost 1 base to trimming and J lost 2 bases, with 9 bases between them. The CDR3 loop is CASSLSLAGNQPQHF. The CDR3 nucleotides are TGTGCCAGCAGTTTATCCCTGGCAGGCAATCAGCCCCAGCATTTT.

This chain joins TRBV14 and TRBJ1-1; D unresolved. Germline assignment: CDR1 SGHDN and CDR2 FVKESK. The V end was cut by 4 bases, the J end by 2 bases, with 14 bases between. The CDR3 has 15 residues. CDR3 in amino acids: CASSPPGTVNTEAFF. As DNA, the CDR3 is TGTGCCAGCAGCCCCCCCGGAACAGTCAACACTGAAGCTTTCTTT.

V is TRBV30 and J is TRBJ2-7, with no clear D. CDR3 length: 15 residues. Per the germline V gene, CDR1 is GTSNPN and CDR2 is SVGIG (reference sequence). V lost 0 bases to trimming and J lost 0 bases, with 12 bases between them. DNA of the CDR3: TGTGCCTGGAGTGTACGCGGCATCACCTCCTACGAGCAGTACTTC. Translated: CAWSVRGITSYEQYF.

CDR3 coding DNA: TGTGCCGCGGAGGGCTACACCTTC. It is translated as CAAEGYTF. V is TRBV2 and J is TRBJ1-2; D remains unclear. Trimming left V 11 bases short and J 8 bases short, with 6 bases between. The CDR3 is 8 residues long. CDR1 SNHLY and CDR2 FYNNEI come from the germline V gene.

The chain carries TRBV15 and TRBJ2-6; D is ambiguous. Germline CDR1 and CDR2: LNHNV and YYDKDF (reference sequence). The CDR3 covers 18 residues. V was clipped by 3 bases and J by 0 bases, with 15 bases between them. Here the CDR3 DNA reads TGTGCCACCAGCAGTCATTTAACAGACCTCTCTGGGGCCAACGTCCTGACTTTC. It specifies CATSSHLTDLSGANVLTF.

This clone was detected a few times. In DNA form, the CDR3 reads TGTGCCAGTAGTATGGGGACAGGGTTTCGAGAGACCCAGTACTTC. Protein product: CASSMGTGFRETQYF. The rearrangement joins TRBV19 to TRBJ2-5; 9 bases are shared with TRBD1. The CDR3 is made up of 15 amino acids. Germline values: CDR1 LNHDA, CDR2 SQIVND (reference sequence). V was pared by 3 bases and J by 4 bases, with 6 bases of the junction left unmatched.

The gene calls are TRBV7-2 and TRBJ1-2; the D is unclear. This CDR3 is built from 16 residues. Germline-derived CDR1 and CDR2 are SGHTA and FQGNSA. V was cut by 0 bases and J by 0 bases, with 11 bases left in between. The CDR3 DNA reads as TGTGCCAGCAGCTTAGCGTCTCACTTCACTAACTATGGCTACACCTTC. This translates into CASSLASHFTNYGYTF.